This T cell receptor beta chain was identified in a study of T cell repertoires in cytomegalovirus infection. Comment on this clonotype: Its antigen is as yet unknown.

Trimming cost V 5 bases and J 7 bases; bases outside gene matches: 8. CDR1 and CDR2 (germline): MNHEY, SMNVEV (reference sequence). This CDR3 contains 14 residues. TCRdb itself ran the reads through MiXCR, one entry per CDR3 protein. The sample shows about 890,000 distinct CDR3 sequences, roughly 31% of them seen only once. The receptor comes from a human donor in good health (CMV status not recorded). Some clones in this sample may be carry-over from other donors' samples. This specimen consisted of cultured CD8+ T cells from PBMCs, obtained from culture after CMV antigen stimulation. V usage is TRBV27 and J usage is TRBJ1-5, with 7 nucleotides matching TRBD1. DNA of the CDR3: TGTGCCAGCAGTACGAGACAGGGACACCAGCCCCAGCATTTT. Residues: CASSTRQGHQPQHF.